The present T cell receptor (beta chain) was sequenced within a study of CD8+CD57+ T cells in acquired aplastic anemia. Overall study: Quantities of DNA derived from sorted CD4+ and CD8+ cells averaged roughly 3 ug.

Profiles of TCR beta VDJ and CDR3 were generated from a genomic DNA template. Each CDR3 protein is one row after TCRdb ran MiXCR on the reads. Of some 220,000 distinct CDR3 sequences listed, almost 35% are singletons. The germline V gene encodes CDR1 GTSNPN and CDR2 SVGIG (reference sequence). V was shortened by 3 bases and J by 3 bases, with 9 bases between the two germline ends. The CDR3 length is 13 residues. This TCR came from a human donor in good health, serving as a control. The rearrangement links TRBV30 to TRBJ1-5; D might be TRBD1 (5 bases). The specimen was sorted CD4+, CD8+, or CD8+CD57+ T cells (not recorded which) from PBMCs. The CDR3 DNA reads TGTGCCTGGAGCGGGACTCTCAATCAGCCCCAGCATTTT. Its protein is CAWSGTLNQPQHF.